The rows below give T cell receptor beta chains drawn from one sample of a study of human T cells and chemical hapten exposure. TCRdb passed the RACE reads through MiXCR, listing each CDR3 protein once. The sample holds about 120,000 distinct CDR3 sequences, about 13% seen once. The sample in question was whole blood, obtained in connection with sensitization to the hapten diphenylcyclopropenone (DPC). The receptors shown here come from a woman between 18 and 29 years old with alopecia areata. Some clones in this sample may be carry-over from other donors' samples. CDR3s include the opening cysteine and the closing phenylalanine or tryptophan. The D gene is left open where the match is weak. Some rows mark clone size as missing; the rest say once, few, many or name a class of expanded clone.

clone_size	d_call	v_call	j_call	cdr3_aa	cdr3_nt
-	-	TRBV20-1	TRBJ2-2	CSARDSFAGELFF	TGCAGTGCTAGGGACAGTTTTGCCGGGGAGCTGTTTTTT
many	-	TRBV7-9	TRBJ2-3	CASSLLGTDTQYF	TGTGCCAGCAGCTTATTAGGCACAGATACGCAGTATTTT
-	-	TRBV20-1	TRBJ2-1	CSAARQVPNEQFF	TGCAGTGCTGCCCGACAGGTTCCCAATGAGCAGTTCTTC
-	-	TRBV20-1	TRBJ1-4	CSARSPGNEKLFF	TGCAGTGCTAGGTCCCCGGGGAATGAAAAACTGTTTTTT
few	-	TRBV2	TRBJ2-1	CASSEEAAISYNEQFF	TGTGCCAGCAGTGAAGAGGCTGCCATCTCCTACAATGAGCAGTTCTTC
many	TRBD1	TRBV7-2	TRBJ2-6	CASSLGQGRSGANVLTF	TGTGCCAGCAGCTTAGGACAGGGGAGGAGCGGGGCCAACGTCCTGACTTTC
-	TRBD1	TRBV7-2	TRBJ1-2	CASSRTGGTYGYTF	TGTGCCAGCAGTCGGACAGGGGGTACCTATGGCTACACCTTC
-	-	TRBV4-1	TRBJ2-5	CASSELASETQYF	TGCGCCAGCAGCGAACTAGCTTCGGAGACCCAGTACTTC
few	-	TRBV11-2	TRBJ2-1	CASSANRDREQFF	TGTGCCAGCAGCGCCAACAGGGATCGCGAGCAGTTCTTC
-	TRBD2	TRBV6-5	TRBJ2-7	CASSPGRAGEQYF	TGTGCCAGCAGCCCCGGGAGGGCCGGCGAGCAGTACTTC
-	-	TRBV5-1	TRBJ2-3	CASSLAPSDTQYF	TGCGCCAGCAGTCTAGCGCCCTCGGATACGCAGTATTTT
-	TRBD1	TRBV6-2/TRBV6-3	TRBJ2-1	CASTKGTEDLSQQFF	TGTGCCAGCACCAAGGGGACAGAAGATCTTAGCCAGCAGTTCTTC
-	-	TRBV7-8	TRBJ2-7	CASSFDPPYEQYF	TGTGCCAGCAGCTTTGACCCACCCTACGAGCAGTACTTC
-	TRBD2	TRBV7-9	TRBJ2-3	CASSSGGFETDTQYF	TGTGCCAGCAGCTCCGGGGGGTTCGAGACAGATACGCAGTATTTT
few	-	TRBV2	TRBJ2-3	CASSEEGRPSTDTQYF	TGTGCCAGCAGTGAAGAAGGGAGACCTAGCACAGATACGCAGTATTTT
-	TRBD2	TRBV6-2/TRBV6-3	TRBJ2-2	CASSSSFSGGISGELFF	TGTGCCAGCAGTTCTTCCTTTAGCGGGGGAATCAGCGGGGAGCTGTTTTTT
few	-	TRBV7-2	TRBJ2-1	CASSATINLYNEQFF	TGTGCCAGCAGTGCTACCATCAACCTATACAATGAGCAGTTCTTC
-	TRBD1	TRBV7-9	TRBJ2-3	CASSPGQGAPTDTQYF	TGTGCCAGCAGCCCGGGACAGGGGGCCCCCACAGATACGCAGTATTTT
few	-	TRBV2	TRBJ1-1	CASSLLPGDTEAFF	TGTGCCAGCAGTCTCCTTCCGGGGGACACTGAAGCTTTCTTT
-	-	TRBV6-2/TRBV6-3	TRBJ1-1	CASSFDQGLGTEAFF	TGTGCCAGCAGTTTCGACCAGGGGCTCGGCACTGAAGCTTTCTTT
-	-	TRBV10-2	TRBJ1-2	CASSEGVAYGYTF	TGCGCCAGCAGTGAGGGCGTCGCCTATGGCTACACCTTC
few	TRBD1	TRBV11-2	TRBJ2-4	CASSPWTGAAKNIQYF	TGTGCCAGCAGCCCCTGGACAGGGGCAGCCAAAAACATTCAGTACTTC
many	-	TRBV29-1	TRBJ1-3	CSVEGGRSGNTIYF	TGCAGCGTTGAAGGAGGGCGCTCTGGAAACACCATATATTTT
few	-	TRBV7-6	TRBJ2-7	CASSLDWRYEQYF	TGTGCCAGCAGCTTAGATTGGCGTTACGAGCAGTACTTC
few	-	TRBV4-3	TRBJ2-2	CASSPTQGYRTGELFF	TGCGCCAGCAGCCCCACGCAGGGTTATCGGACCGGGGAGCTGTTTTTT
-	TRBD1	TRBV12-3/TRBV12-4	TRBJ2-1	CASSRSRQGVPYNEQFF	TGTGCCAGCAGTCGCAGCCGACAGGGAGTTCCCTACAATGAGCAGTTCTTC
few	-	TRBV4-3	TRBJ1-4	CASSQDRGLGTTNEKLFF	TGCGCCAGCAGCCAAGATCGGGGGTTGGGAACAACTAATGAAAAACTGTTTTTT
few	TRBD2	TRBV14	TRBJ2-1	CASSLRPPGLAGGRTDNEQFF	TGTGCCAGCAGCCTTCGTCCCCCGGGACTAGCGGGGGGCCGGACCGACAATGAGCAGTTCTTC
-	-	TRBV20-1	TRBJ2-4	CSALTLLAKNIQYF	TGCAGTGCCCTCACACTTTTAGCCAAAAACATTCAGTACTTC
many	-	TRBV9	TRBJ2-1	CASSSRRGLHEQFF	TGTGCCAGCAGTTCCCGAAGGGGCCTCCATGAGCAGTTCTTC
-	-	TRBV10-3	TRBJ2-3	CAISSPSDTQYF	TGTGCCATCAGTAGTCCGTCGGATACGCAGTATTTT
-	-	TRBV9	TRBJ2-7	CASSPPGGPNEQYF	TGTGCCAGCAGCCCTCCCGGGGGGCCTAACGAGCAGTACTTC
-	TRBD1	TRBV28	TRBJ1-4	CASSFQGASNEKLFF	TGTGCCAGCAGTTTTCAGGGGGCCTCTAATGAAAAACTGTTTTTT
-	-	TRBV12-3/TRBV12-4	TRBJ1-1	CASIQTGGTTEAFF	TGTGCCAGCATCCAAACGGGAGGGACCACTGAAGCTTTCTTT
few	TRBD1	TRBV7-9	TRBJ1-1	CASSTRTGQNTEAFF	TGTGCCAGCAGCACCCGGACAGGGCAGAACACTGAAGCTTTCTTT
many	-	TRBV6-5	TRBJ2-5	CASSYWGREETQYF	TGTGCCAGCAGTTACTGGGGAAGGGAGGAGACCCAGTACTTC
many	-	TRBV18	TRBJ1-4	CASSHGAFNEKLFF	TGTGCCAGCTCGCACGGGGCCTTCAATGAAAAACTGTTTTTT
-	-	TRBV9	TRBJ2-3	CASSPPGGDGDTQYF	TGTGCCAGCAGCCCACCCGGAGGCGATGGAGATACGCAGTATTTT
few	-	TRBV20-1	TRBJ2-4	CSASLTAANIQYF	TGCAGTGCCTCATTGACAGCCGCAAACATTCAGTACTTC
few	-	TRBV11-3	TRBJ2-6	CASSRNSGANVLTF	TGTGCCAGCAGCCGGAACTCTGGGGCCAACGTCCTGACTTTC
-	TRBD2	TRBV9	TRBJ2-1	CASSVASSGDGEQFF	TGTGCCAGCAGCGTAGCCTCTAGCGGGGACGGTGAGCAGTTCTTC
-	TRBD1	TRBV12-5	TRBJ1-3	CASGLFTGGSGNTIYF	TGTGCTAGTGGTTTGTTTACAGGGGGCTCTGGAAACACCATATATTTT
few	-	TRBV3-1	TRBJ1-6	CASSQEGSPLHF	TGTGCCAGCAGCCAAGAAGGCTCACCCCTCCACTTT
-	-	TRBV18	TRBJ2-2	CASSNGGNTGELFF	TGTGCCAGCTCGAATGGAGGGAACACCGGGGAGCTGTTTTTT
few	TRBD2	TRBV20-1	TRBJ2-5	CSARALTSGAQETQYF	TGCAGTGCTAGAGCTCTGACTAGCGGGGCTCAAGAGACCCAGTACTTC
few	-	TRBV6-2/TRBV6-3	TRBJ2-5	CASSYGGPQETQYF	TGTGCCAGCAGTTACGGGGGCCCTCAAGAGACCCAGTACTTC